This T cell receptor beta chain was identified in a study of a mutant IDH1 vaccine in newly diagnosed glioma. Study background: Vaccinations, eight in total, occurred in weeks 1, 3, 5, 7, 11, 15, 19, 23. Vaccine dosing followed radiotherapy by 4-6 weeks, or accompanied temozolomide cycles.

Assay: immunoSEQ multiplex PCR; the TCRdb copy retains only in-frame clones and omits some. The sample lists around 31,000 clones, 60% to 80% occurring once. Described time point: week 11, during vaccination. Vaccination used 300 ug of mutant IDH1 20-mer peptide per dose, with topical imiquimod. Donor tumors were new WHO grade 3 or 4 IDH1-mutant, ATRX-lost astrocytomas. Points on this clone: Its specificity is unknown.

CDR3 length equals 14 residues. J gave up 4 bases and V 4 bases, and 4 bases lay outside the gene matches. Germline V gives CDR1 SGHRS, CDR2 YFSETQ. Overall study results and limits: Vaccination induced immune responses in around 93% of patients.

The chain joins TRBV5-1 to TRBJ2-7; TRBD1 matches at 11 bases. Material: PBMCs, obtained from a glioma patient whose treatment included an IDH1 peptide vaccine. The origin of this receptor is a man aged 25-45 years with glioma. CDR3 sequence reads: CASSGTGGAYEQYF. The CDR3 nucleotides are TGCGCCAGCAGCGGGACAGGGGGGGCATACGAGCAGTACTTC.